These 29 T cell receptor beta chains originate from one sample sequenced in a study of blood T cells in healthy people across ages. With a J-beta primer mix and a sample-barcoded 5' primer, a second PCR ran 7 to 11 cycles. Via MiXCR, TCRdb re-called the 5' RACE reads, giving one row per CDR3 protein. The sample shows 800,000 to 900,000 distinct CDR3 sequences, 62% of them seen only once. The source material was blood. All receptors derive from a man between 25 and 39 years old in good health.

This sequence joins TRBV6-2 or TRBV6-3 and TRBJ2-7; 8 positions match TRBD1. CDR3 size: 14 residues. V shed 5 bases and J 6 bases; nucleotides not matched to a gene: 9. Germline V gene sequence: CDR1 MNHEY, CDR2 SVGEGT. The CDR3 DNA follows: TGTGCCAGCAGTGCAACCTCGGACAGGGCCGAGCAGTACTTC. As protein: CASSATSDRAEQYF.

This sequence joins TRBV5-1 and TRBJ2-1; 7 positions match TRBD2. This CDR3 has 17 residues. With V trimmed by 4 bases and J by 0 bases, 10 bases remained unmatched. The germline CDR1 and CDR2 sequences are SGHRS and YFSETQ. The CDR3 region is CASSGGRGGSSYNEQFF. DNA of the CDR3: TGCGCCAGCAGCGGAGGACGCGGGGGATCCTCCTACAATGAGCAGTTCTTC.

The chain links TRBV7-3 to TRBJ2-4; possible D gene TRBD1, 5 bases. Matching the DNA end better, TRBJ2-7 makes the J call doubtful. CDR3 length: 15 residues. Germline CDR1 and CDR2: SGHTA and FQGTGA. DNA of the CDR3: TGTGCCAGCAGCTTAATTGGGGCAGGCTCCTACGAGCAGTACTTC. This translates into CASSLIGAGSYEQYF.

The chain links TRBV7-2 to TRBJ2-7; a possible D gene is TRBD2 (6 bases). The DNA end lines up better with TRBJ2-5; the J call may be wrong. CDR1 and CDR2 from the germline V gene are SGHTA and FQGNSA. The CDR3 contains 14 residues. This CDR3 reads CASSPAGARETQYF. The CDR3 region has the DNA TGTGCCAGCAGCCCAGCGGGCGCGAGGGAGACCCAGTACTTC.

The V and J genes are TRBV28 and TRBJ1-1, with 9 bases lining up with TRBD1. CDR3 length equals 14 residues. The ends lost 9 bases at V and 3 bases at J; junction bases unmatched: 8. CDR1 MDHEN and CDR2 SYDVKM come from the germline V gene. As DNA, the CDR3 is TGTGCCAGTCGACGACAGGGGGAGGACACTGAAGCTTTCTTT. It specifies CASRRQGEDTEAFF. Combining the CDR3 with reference TRBV28 and TRBJ1-1 gives the whole variable domain DVKVTQSSRYLVKRTGEKVFLECVQDMDHENMFWYRQDPGLGLRLIYFSYDVKMKEKGDIPEGYSVSREKKERFSLILESASTNQTSMYLCASRRQGEDTEAFFGQGTRLTVV.

The chain joins TRBV7-8 to TRBJ2-7; TRBD1 matches 10 bases. CDR1 is SGHVS, CDR2 FQNEAQ, per germline. CDR3 length: 15 residues. Losses at the gene ends were 6 bases for V and 6 bases for J; bases not matched to a gene: 11. The DNA of the CDR3 is TGTGCCAGCAGGCTACACCCGGGACAGGGGAGCGAGCAGTACTTC. Translation: CASRLHPGQGSEQYF.

The genes are TRBV7-9 and TRBJ2-1; 7 bases match TRBD1. Looked up from germline, CDR1 is SEHNR and CDR2 is FQNEAQ (reference sequence). The J segment lost 5 bases and the V segment lost 5 bases, leaving 9 bases of the junction unmatched. The CDR3 contains 15 residues. Here the CDR3 DNA reads TGTGCCAGCAGCCATAACCGGGACAGCCACAATGAGCAGTTCTTC. This gives the protein CASSHNRDSHNEQFF.

The chain joins TRBV7-2 to TRBJ1-4; D unclear. The ends were cut back, 2 bases at V and 5 bases at J, with 12 bases in the middle. Germline assignment: CDR1 SGHTA and CDR2 FQGNSA. The CDR3 totals 15 residues. CDR3: CASSLSGVRNEKLFF. CDR3 bases: TGTGCCAGCAGCTTAAGCGGGGTCAGAAATGAAAAACTGTTTTTT.

V gene TRBV7-3 combines with J gene TRBJ2-1; D may be TRBD1 (6 bases). Per germline, CDR1 SGHTA and CDR2 FQGTGA. V shed 5 bases and J shed 2 bases, with 10 bases lying between them. CDR3 length: 14 amino acids. In DNA form, the CDR3 reads TGTGCCAGCAGCATACAGGGTGCCTACAATGAGCAGTTCTTC. Translation: CASSIQGAYNEQFF.

The chain combines TRBV7-2 with TRBJ1-2; TRBD1 aligns across 12 bases. Germline CDR1 reads SGHTA; CDR2 reads FQGNSA. The CDR3 has 17 residues. Trimming removed 5 bases from V and 4 bases from J; junction bases left unmatched: 11. CDR3 in DNA: TGTGCCAGCAGCCTTGGGGACAGGGGGCGTCAAGGCTATGGCTACACCTTC. Encoded protein: CASSLGDRGRQGYGYTF.

The V and J genes are TRBV9 and TRBJ1-1, with D possibly being TRBD1 (5 bases). Trimming stripped 4 bases from V and 10 bases from J, with 17 bases between. CDR1 is SGDLS, CDR2 YYNGEE, per germline. This CDR3 is 13 amino acids long. CDR3 DNA: TGTGCCAGCAGCCCCTCCGGGGGGATTGGAGCTTTCTTT. It encodes CASSPSGGIGAFF.

With respect to this clonotype: One end of the junction fails to match germline, which may point to a read error. The genes are TRBV29-1 and TRBJ2-3; D remains ambiguous. Germline V CDR1 and CDR2: SQVTM, ANQGSEA. The CDR3 is 13 residues long. CDR3 bases: TGCAGCGTTGAGACCCATCGCACAGATACGCGGTATTTT. Translation gives CSVETHRTDTRYF.

This clonotype occurred once. The CDR3 is CSARTGGADTEAFF. CDR3 DNA sequence: TGCAGTGCTAGGACAGGGGGCGCCGACACTGAAGCTTTCTTT. The gene calls are TRBV20-1 and TRBJ1-1, with TRBD1 matching 10 bases. The CDR3 loop spans 14 amino acids. Germline V gene data show CDR1 as DFQATT and CDR2 as SNEGSKA (reference sequence). J gave up 3 bases and V 3 bases, and 4 bases lay outside the gene matches.

For this clonotype: This may be a read error, as it is one base from a much larger clone. The gene calls are TRBV7-2 and TRBJ2-5; D could derive from TRBD1 or TRBD2 (5 bases each). CDR3 length: 12 residues. Trimming shortened V by 8 bases and J by 11 bases, and 18 bases separated the two germline ends. Per the germline V gene, CDR1 is SGHTA and CDR2 is FQGNSA. Written as DNA, the CDR3 is TGTGCCAGCGAGGGGAACCACAATGAGCAGTACTTC. It codes for CASEGNHNEQYF.

The rearrangement links TRBV7-8 to TRBJ2-4; 8 positions agree with TRBD1. The end of the DNA fits TRBJ2-7 better, so the J call may be wrong. CDR3 length equals 16 residues. The germline gives CDR1 SGHVS, CDR2 FQNEAQ. CDR3 nucleotide sequence: TGTGCCAGCAGCTTGCCCCTGGGGACAGGCCAGTACGAGCAGTACTTC. Encoded protein: CASSLPLGTGQYEQYF.

The V call is TRBV7-2, the J call TRBJ2-7; no definite D call. Germline-derived CDR1 and CDR2 are SGHTA and FQGNSA. This CDR3 has 15 residues. Deletions cut 5 bases from V and 5 bases from J, with 19 bases between. The CDR3, as DNA: TGTGCCAGCAGCCCCCCCGGAACCCTACTACACGAGCAGTACTTC. Translating it yields CASSPPGTLLHEQYF.

The CDR3 here is CASSEARRGFTEAFF. The CDR3 bases are TGTGCCAGCAGTGAAGCGCGAAGGGGGTTCACTGAAGCTTTCTTT. This chain connects TRBV2 to TRBJ1-1, with a weak D call TRBD1 (6 bases). The CDR3 loop spans 15 amino acids. The V gene's germline CDR1 is SNHLY and CDR2 FYNNEI. The V end lost 0 bases, the J end lost 4 bases, and 12 bases lay between the germline ends.

This chain connects TRBV12-3 or TRBV12-4 to TRBJ1-2; D gene ambiguous. This CDR3 has 14 residues. V was cut by 5 bases and J by 2 bases, with 12 bases left in between. CDR3 protein: CASSPVRFNYGYTF. The CDR3 DNA reads TGTGCCAGCAGTCCCGTGAGGTTCAACTATGGCTACACCTTC.

About this clonotype itself: The junction departs from the called germline gene at one end, perhaps through a read error. The chain has TRBV24-1 and TRBJ2-5, with TRBD2 identical over 7 bases. Germline values: CDR1 KGHDR, CDR2 SFDVKD. The CDR3 contains 15 residues. The CDR3, as DNA: TGTGCCAGCAGTTACTCCCGACTAGCCCAAGAGACCCAGTACTTC. It encodes CASSYSRLAQETQYF.

This clonotype appeared a few times. The J gene is TRBJ2-1, the V gene TRBV9; possible D gene TRBD2, 6 bases. The CDR3 length is 15 residues. The germline V gene has CDR1 SGDLS and CDR2 YYNGEE. Trimming left V 4 bases short and J 8 bases short, with 19 bases between. The CDR3 loop reads CASSSMGRPGDEQFF. CDR3 bases: TGTGCCAGCAGCTCCATGGGCCGGCCGGGGGATGAGCAGTTCTTC. The complete variable domain, with remaining parts taken from reference TRBV9 and TRBJ2-1, reads DSGVTQTPKHLITATGQRVTLRCSPRSGDLSVYWYQQSLDQGLQFLIQYYNGEERAKGNILERFSAQQFPDLHSELNLSSLELGDSALYFCASSSMGRPGDEQFFGPGTRLTVL.

The V and J genes are TRBV12-5 and TRBJ2-3; no clear D gene. Trimming took off 9 bases at V and 0 bases at J, with 10 bases between the two ends. The V gene's germline CDR1 is LGHNT and CDR2 FRNRAP. The length of the CDR3 is 13 residues. The CDR3 DNA reads TGTGCTAGCACTAAGGACAGCACAGATACGCAGTATTTT. It encodes CASTKDSTDTQYF.

This chain connects TRBV29-1 to TRBJ1-2; D unresolved. The V end lost 1 base, the J end lost 3 bases, and 9 bases lay between the germline ends. Germline CDR1 SQVTM, CDR2 ANQGSEA. CDR3 length: 13 residues. The CDR3 DNA sequence: TGCAGCGTTGAAGGTGGCCAGGACTATGGCTACACCTTC. It is translated as CSVEGGQDYGYTF. The full variable domain, completed using reference TRBV29-1 and TRBJ1-2, is SAVISQKPSRDICQRGTSLTIQCQVDSQVTMMFWYRQQPGQSLTLIATANQGSEATYESGFVIDKFPISRPNLTFSTLTVSNMSPEDSSIYLCSVEGGQDYGYTFGSGTRLTVV.

The chain recombines TRBV10-3 with TRBJ1-1; D is perhaps TRBD1 (5 bases). Germline-derived CDR1 and CDR2 are ENHRY and SYGVKD. The CDR3 length is 15 residues. V was pared by 5 bases and J by 0 bases, with 13 bases between. The CDR3 sequence is CAISLGGLMNTEAFF. The CDR3 DNA reads TGTGCCATCAGTTTGGGGGGACTGATGAACACTGAAGCTTTCTTT.

The chain is built from TRBV11-2 and TRBJ2-3; 8 nucleotides agree with TRBD1. Germline trimming cut 3 bases from V and 6 bases from J; bases unmatched to any gene: 5. The germline CDR1 and CDR2 sequences are SGHAT and FQNNGV. The length of the CDR3 is 14 residues. In DNA form, the CDR3 reads TGTGCCAGCAGCTTGCACAGGGGGGCCGATACGCAGTATTTT. It is translated as CASSLHRGADTQYF.

For the CDR3, the DNA is TGTGCCACCAGCGGAAGGGTGGATGAGCAGTACTTC. Translating it yields CATSGRVDEQYF. The chain has TRBV15 and TRBJ2-7; D is unclear. V lost 5 bases and J lost 7, with 12 bases in between. Germline values: CDR1 LNHNV, CDR2 YYDKDF (reference sequence). The CDR3 spans 12 residues.

In this sample, this clonotype turned up a few times. This rearrangement joins TRBV25-1 to TRBJ1-2; TRBD1 agrees at 9 bases. This CDR3 contains 14 residues. Germline V gene lookup returns CDR1 MGHDK and CDR2 SYGVNS. With 4 bases clipped from V and 5 bases from J, the junction kept 5 bases outside the gene matches. The CDR3 DNA reads TGTGCCAGCAGTGGACAGGGGGTGTATTATGGCTACACCTTC. Translating it yields CASSGQGVYYGYTF.

The chain carries TRBV27 and TRBJ2-1, with 10 bases that match TRBD2. CDR1 and CDR2 from the germline V gene are MNHEY and SMNVEV (reference sequence). CDR3 length: 16 amino acids. Losses at the gene ends were 1 base for V and 5 bases for J; bases not matched to a gene: 5. The CDR3 DNA follows: TGTGCCAGCAGTTTATTAGCGGGGGGCCTTAACAATGAGCAGTTCTTC. It is translated as CASSLLAGGLNNEQFF.

This chain connects TRBV5-1 to TRBJ2-7; 10 bases align to TRBD1. Germline values: CDR1 SGHRS, CDR2 YFSETQ. The CDR3 contains 18 residues. The V gene end was trimmed by 1 base and the J gene end by 1 base; junction bases not matched to a gene: 11. CDR3 bases: TGCGCCAGCAGCTTGTTTCCCCCTGGGACAGGGGCGTCCTACGAGCAGTACTTC. Residues: CASSLFPPGTGASYEQYF.

The table lists this clonotype with a few counts. V usage is TRBV6-5 and J usage is TRBJ2-7; D is undetermined. The germline V and J ends were trimmed by 1 base and 5 bases, with 12 bases remaining between them. This CDR3 is built from 14 residues. CDR1 and CDR2 from the germline V gene are MNHEY and SVGAGI. DNA of the CDR3: TGTGCCAGCAGTTACTTGGCCAGGCTCGACGAGCAGTACTTC. Its translation is CASSYLARLDEQYF.